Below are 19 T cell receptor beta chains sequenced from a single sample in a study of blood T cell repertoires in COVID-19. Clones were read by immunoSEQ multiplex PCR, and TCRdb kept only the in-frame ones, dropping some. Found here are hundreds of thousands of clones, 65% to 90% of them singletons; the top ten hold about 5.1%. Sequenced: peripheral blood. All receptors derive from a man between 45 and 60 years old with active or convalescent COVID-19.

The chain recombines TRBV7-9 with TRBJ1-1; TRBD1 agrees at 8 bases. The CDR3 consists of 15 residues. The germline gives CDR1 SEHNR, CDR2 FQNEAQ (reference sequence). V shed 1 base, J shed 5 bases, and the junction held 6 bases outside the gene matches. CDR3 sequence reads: CASSLGAGGQTEAFF. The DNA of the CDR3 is TGTGCCAGCAGCTTAGGAGCAGGGGGCCAGACTGAAGCTTTCTTT.

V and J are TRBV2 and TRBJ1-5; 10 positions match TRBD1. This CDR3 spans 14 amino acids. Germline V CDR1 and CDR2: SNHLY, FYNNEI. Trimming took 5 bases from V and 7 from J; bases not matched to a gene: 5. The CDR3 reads CASSSGQGIQPQHF. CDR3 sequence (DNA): TGTGCCAGCAGTTCGGGACAGGGGATCCAGCCCCAGCATTTT.

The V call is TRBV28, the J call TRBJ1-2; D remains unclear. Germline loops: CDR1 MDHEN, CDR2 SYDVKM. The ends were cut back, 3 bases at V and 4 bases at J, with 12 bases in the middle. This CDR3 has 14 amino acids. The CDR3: CASSFPPPSYGYTF. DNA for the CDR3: TGTGCCAGCAGTTTTCCCCCCCCGAGCTATGGCTACACCTTC.

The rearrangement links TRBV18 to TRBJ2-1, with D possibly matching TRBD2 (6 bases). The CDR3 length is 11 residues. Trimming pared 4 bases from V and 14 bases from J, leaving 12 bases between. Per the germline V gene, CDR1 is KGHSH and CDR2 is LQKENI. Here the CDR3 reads CASSLGTVEFF. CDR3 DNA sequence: TGTGCCAGCTCACTCGGGACTGTGGAGTTCTTC.

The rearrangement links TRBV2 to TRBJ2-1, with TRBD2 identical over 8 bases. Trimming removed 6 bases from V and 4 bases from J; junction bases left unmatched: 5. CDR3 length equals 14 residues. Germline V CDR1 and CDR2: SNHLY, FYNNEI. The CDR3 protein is CASRSGGGYNEQFF. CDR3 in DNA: TGTGCCAGCAGGAGCGGGGGAGGGTACAATGAGCAGTTCTTC.

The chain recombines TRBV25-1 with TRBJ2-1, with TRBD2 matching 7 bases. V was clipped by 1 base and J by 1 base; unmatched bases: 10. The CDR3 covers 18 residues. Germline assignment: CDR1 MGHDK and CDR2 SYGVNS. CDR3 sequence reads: CASSESAGEGESYNEQFF. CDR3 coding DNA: TGTGCCAGCAGTGAATCGGCCGGGGAGGGAGAGTCCTACAATGAGCAGTTCTTC.

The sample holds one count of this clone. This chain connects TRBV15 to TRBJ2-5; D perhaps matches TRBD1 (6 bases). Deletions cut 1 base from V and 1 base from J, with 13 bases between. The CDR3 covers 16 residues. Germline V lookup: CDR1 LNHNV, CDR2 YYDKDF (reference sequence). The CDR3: CATSRVQGRFQETQYF. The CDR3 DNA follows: TGTGCCACCAGCAGAGTACAGGGTCGATTCCAAGAGACCCAGTACTTC.

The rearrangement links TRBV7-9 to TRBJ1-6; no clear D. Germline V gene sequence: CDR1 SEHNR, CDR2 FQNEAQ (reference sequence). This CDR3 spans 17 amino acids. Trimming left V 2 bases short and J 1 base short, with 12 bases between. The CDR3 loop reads CASSLRRVDSYNSPLHF. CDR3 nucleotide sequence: TGTGCCAGCAGCTTACGGAGGGTTGATTCCTATAATTCACCCCTCCACTTT.

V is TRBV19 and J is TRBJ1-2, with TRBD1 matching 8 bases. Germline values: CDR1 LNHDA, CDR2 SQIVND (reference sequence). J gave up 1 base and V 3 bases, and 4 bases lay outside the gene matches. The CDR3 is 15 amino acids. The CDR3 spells CASSITGGDNYGYTF. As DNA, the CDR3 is TGTGCCAGTAGTATCACAGGGGGAGATAACTATGGCTACACCTTC.

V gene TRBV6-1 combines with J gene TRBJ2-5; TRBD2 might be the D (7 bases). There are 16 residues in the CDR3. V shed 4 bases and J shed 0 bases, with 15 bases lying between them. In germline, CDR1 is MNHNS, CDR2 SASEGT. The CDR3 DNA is TGTGCCAGCAGTGGGGGGGGCAGGGAGTACCAAGAGACCCAGTACTTC. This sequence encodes CASSGGGREYQETQYF.

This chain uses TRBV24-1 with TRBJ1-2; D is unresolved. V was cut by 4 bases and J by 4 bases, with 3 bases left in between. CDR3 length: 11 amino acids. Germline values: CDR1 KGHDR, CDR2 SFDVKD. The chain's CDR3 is CATSDSYGYTF. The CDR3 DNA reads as TGTGCCACCAGTGACAGCTATGGCTACACCTTC.

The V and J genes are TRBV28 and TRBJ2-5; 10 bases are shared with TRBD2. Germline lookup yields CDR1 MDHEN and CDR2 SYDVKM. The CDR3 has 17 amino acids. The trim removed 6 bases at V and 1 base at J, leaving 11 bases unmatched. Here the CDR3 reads CASSLVRLAGFQETQYF. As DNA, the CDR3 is TGTGCCAGCAGCCTGGTGAGACTAGCGGGCTTCCAAGAGACCCAGTACTTC. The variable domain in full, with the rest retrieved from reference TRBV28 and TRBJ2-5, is DVKVTQSSRYLVKRTGEKVFLECVQDMDHENMFWYRQDPGLGLRLIYFSYDVKMKEKGDIPEGYSVSREKKERFSLILESASTNQTSMYLCASSLVRLAGFQETQYFGPGTRLLVL.

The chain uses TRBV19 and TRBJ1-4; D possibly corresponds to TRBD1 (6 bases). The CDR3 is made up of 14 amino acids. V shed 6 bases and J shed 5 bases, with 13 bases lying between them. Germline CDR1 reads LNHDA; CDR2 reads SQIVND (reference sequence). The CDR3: CASSWGGQNEKLFF. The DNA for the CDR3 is TGTGCCAGTAGCTGGGGCGGACAGAATGAAAAACTGTTTTTT.

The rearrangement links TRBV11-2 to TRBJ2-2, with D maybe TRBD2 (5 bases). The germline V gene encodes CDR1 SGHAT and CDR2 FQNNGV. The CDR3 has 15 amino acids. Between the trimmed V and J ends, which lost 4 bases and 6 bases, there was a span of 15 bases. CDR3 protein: CASSSSLVVAGELFF. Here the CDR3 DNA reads TGTGCCAGCAGCTCGTCACTAGTGGTCGCCGGGGAGCTGTTTTTT.

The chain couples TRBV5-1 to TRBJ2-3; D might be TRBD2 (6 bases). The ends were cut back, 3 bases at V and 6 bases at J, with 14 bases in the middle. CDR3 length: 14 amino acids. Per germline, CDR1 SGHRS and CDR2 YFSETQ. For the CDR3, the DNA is TGCGCCAGCAGCTCTAGTGCGGGAATGGATACGCAGTATTTT. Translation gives CASSSSAGMDTQYF.

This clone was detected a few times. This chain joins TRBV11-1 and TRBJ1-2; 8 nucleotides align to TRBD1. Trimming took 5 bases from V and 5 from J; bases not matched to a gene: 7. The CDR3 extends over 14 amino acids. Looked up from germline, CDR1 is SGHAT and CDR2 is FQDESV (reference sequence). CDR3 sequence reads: CASSPDRAGYGYTF. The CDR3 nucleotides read TGTGCCAGCAGCCCGGACAGGGCTGGATATGGCTACACCTTC.

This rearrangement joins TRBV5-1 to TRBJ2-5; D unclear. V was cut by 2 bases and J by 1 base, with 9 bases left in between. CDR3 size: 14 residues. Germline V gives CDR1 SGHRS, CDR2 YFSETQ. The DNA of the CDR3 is TGCGCCAGCAGCTTTGGTTCGGTCCAAGAGACCCAGTACTTC. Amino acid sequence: CASSFGSVQETQYF.

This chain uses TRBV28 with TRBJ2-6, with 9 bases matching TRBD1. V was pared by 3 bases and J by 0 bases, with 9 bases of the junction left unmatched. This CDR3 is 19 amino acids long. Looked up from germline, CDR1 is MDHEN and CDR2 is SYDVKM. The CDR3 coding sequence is TGTGCCAGCAGTTTTGATCCCGGGACAGGGAGCTCTGGGGCCAACGTCCTGACTTTC. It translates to CASSFDPGTGSSGANVLTF.

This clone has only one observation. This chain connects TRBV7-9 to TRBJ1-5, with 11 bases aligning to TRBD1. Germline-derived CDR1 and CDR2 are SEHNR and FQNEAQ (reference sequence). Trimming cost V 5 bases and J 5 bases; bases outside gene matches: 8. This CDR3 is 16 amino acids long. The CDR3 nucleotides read TGTGCCAGCAGCCCCCAAGGGGGACAGGGGGATCAGCCCCAGCATTTT. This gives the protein CASSPQGGQGDQPQHF.